One sample yielded the 27 T cell receptor beta chains listed below, sequenced in a study of breast tumors, draining lymph nodes, adjacent tissues. TCRdb recomputed calls from the multiplex PCR reads with MiXCR, one row per CDR3 protein. The sample has about 300,000 distinct CDR3 sequences; about 33% are singletons. Axillary draining lymph nodes of breast cancer patients supplied the node samples. The sequencing sample was made of axillary lymph node tissue. These receptors were collected from a female donor with breast cancer. Some clones in this sample may be carry-over from other donors' samples.

Ten or more counts support this clonotype. The V call is TRBV13, the J call TRBJ2-2; D is perhaps TRBD1 or TRBD2 (7 bases each). Trimming removed 5 bases from V and 4 bases from J, with 17 bases in between. The germline gives CDR1 PRHDT, CDR2 FYEKMQ (reference sequence). The CDR3 is 16 amino acids. CDR3 nucleotide sequence: TGTGCCAGCAGCAGGGGGCGGCGGGAGCCCACCGGGGAGCTGTTTTTT. Amino acids: CASSRGRREPTGELFF.

In this sample, this clonotype turned up many times. V gene TRBV12-3 or TRBV12-4 combines with J gene TRBJ2-3, with D tentatively TRBD1 (6 bases). Trimming removed 8 bases at V and 6 bases at J, with 15 bases between. CDR3 length equals 13 residues. The CDR3 DNA is TGTGCCAGCGCCAGCGGACAGCAGGATACGCAGTATTTT. The encoded protein is CASASGQQDTQYF.

This clonotype was recorded at least ten times. The J gene is TRBJ2-3, the V gene TRBV7-6; 13 bases are a match to TRBD2. After removal of 4 bases from V and 0 bases from J, the junction contained 7 bases not matched to a gene. This CDR3 comprises 18 residues. Germline values: CDR1 SGHVS, CDR2 FNYEAQ. CDR3 bases: TGTGCCAGCAGCTCCCGGACTAGCGGGGGAACTAGCACAGATACGCAGTATTTT. Its protein product is CASSSRTSGGTSTDTQYF.

Ten or more counts support this clonotype. V gene TRBV6-5 combines with J gene TRBJ1-2; D gene unclear. V was cut by 5 bases and J by 4 bases, with 11 bases left in between. Germline V gives CDR1 MNHEY, CDR2 SVGAGI. This CDR3 contains 13 residues. CDR3 nucleotides: TGTGCCAGCAGTGCTCAGGACCTCTATGGCTACACCTTC. Residues: CASSAQDLYGYTF.

With regard to this clonotype: One base away lies a much larger clone, so this may be a sequencing read error. V is TRBV6-1 and J is TRBJ1-2; weak D call: TRBD1 (5 bases). This CDR3 is 14 amino acids long. CDR1 and CDR2 from the germline V gene are MNHNS and SASEGT. The CDR3 bases are TGTGCCAGCAGTGAGGGATGGGGCGCGGGTGGCTGCACCTTC. It translates to CASSEGWGAGGCTF.

In this sample, this clonotype turned up many times. The V and J genes are TRBV20-1 and TRBJ2-7; D ambiguous. The V end lost 4 bases, the J end lost 3 bases, and 4 bases lay between the germline ends. CDR1 and CDR2 (germline): DFQATT, SNEGSKA (reference sequence). This CDR3 comprises 10 residues. This CDR3 is CSATDYEQYF. The DNA of the CDR3 is TGCAGTGCTACAGACTACGAGCAGTACTTC.

This clonotype occurred many times. V and J are TRBV29-1 and TRBJ1-3; D uncertain. CDR3 length equals 13 residues. Trimming removed 4 bases at V and 1 base at J, with 8 bases between. Germline CDR1 and CDR2: SQVTM and ANQGSEA. The CDR3 spells CSVVVDSGNTIYF. In DNA form, the CDR3 reads TGCAGCGTTGTGGTCGATTCTGGAAACACCATATATTTT.

This clonotype was seen repeatedly, ten times or more. The V gene is TRBV20-1, the J gene TRBJ2-2, with 13 bases fitting TRBD2. CDR3 length: 20 amino acids. The germline CDR1 and CDR2 sequences are DFQATT and SNEGSKA (reference sequence). J gave up 5 bases and V 3 bases, and 18 bases lay outside the gene matches. DNA of the CDR3: TGCAGTGCTAGGGGGGGGATCAGCGGACTAGCGGGAGCTCGTACCGGGGAGCTGTTTTTT. Amino acids: CSARGGISGLAGARTGELFF.

A few counts support this clonotype. The chain uses TRBV28 and TRBJ1-2; a possible D gene is TRBD1 (6 bases). From germline, CDR1 is MDHEN and CDR2 SYDVKM. V gave up 4 bases and J gave up 4 bases, with 10 bases separating them. The CDR3 length is 13 residues. The CDR3 sequence is CASSSEGVYGYTF. Here the CDR3 DNA reads TGTGCCAGCAGTTCCGAGGGGGTCTATGGCTACACCTTC.

Notes on this clonotype: No DNA is shown, since the ends of the CDR3 on it are uncertain; the CDR3 is the one TCRdb lists. The rearrangement links TRBV7-9 to TRBJ2-2; the table's D call, TRBD2, was not checked against the DNA. Germline V gene data show CDR1 as SEHNR and CDR2 as FQNEAQ (reference sequence). The CDR3 length equals 21 residues, ends included. CDR3 sequence: CASSFYICSARAYANTGELFF.

V usage is TRBV19 and J usage is TRBJ1-5; D is perhaps TRBD1 (6 bases). The CDR3 is 18 amino acids. V lost 2 bases to trimming and J lost 4 bases, with 21 bases between them. Germline-derived CDR1 and CDR2 are LNHDA and SQIVND (reference sequence). The CDR3 DNA is TGTGCCAGTAGTATAAGCCACATTACGGGAGGGGGTAATCAGCCCCAGCATTTT. Protein: CASSISHITGGGNQPQHF.

The V call is TRBV27, the J call TRBJ2-1; D gene ambiguous. Germline V gives CDR1 MNHEY, CDR2 SMNVEV (reference sequence). This CDR3 contains 17 residues. Trimming shortened V by 2 bases and J by 4 bases, and 18 bases separated the two germline ends. The CDR3 DNA reads TGTGCCAGCAGTTTAATGGTTGGCAGGAACCTGTACAATGAGCAGTTCTTC. Its protein product is CASSLMVGRNLYNEQFF.

On this clonotype itself: A much larger clone sits a single nucleotide away, making a read error possible. The chain has TRBV11-2 and TRBJ2-1; D may be TRBD2 (6 bases). This CDR3 is 15 amino acids long. The V end lost 2 bases, the J end lost 5 bases, and 13 bases lay between the germline ends. Germline V lookup: CDR1 SGHAT, CDR2 FQNNGV. CDR3 nucleotides: TGTGCCAGCAGCTTACATGCTAGCGCGGACAATGAGCAGTTCTTC. This translates into CASSLHASADNEQFF.

In the case of this clonotype: A much more abundant neighbour one base away suggests this may be a read error. The rearrangement joins TRBV19 to TRBJ2-1, with 7 bases fitting TRBD2. V dropped 3 bases and J dropped 8; count of bases not matched to a gene: 10. Germline V gene lookup returns CDR1 LNHDA and CDR2 SQIVND (reference sequence). The CDR3 contains 15 residues. CDR3 amino acids: CASSINAGVYDEQFF. DNA for the CDR3: TGTGCCAGTAGTATTAATGCGGGGGTGTACGATGAGCAGTTCTTC.

This clonotype was counted at least ten times. This sequence joins TRBV20-1 and TRBJ1-2, with D maybe TRBD1 (6 bases). V was pared by 5 bases and J by 0 bases, with 7 bases between. This CDR3 is built from 12 residues. Germline loops: CDR1 DFQATT, CDR2 SNEGSKA (reference sequence). The chain's CDR3 is CSAGDTNYGYTF. In DNA form, the CDR3 reads TGCAGTGCTGGGGACACTAACTATGGCTACACCTTC.

The J gene is TRBJ2-5, the V gene TRBV2, with TRBD1 matching over 10 bases. This CDR3 comprises 13 residues. CDR1 and CDR2 from the germline V gene are SNHLY and FYNNEI. V shed 8 bases, J shed 5 bases, and the junction held 5 bases outside the gene matches. The CDR3 here is CASGTGATETQYF. The CDR3 DNA reads as TGTGCCAGCGGGACAGGGGCCACTGAGACCCAGTACTTC.

The chain carries TRBV20-1 and TRBJ2-5, with 7 bases fitting TRBD2. Losses at the gene ends were 5 bases for V and 5 bases for J; bases not matched to a gene: 14. Germline CDR1 and CDR2: DFQATT and SNEGSKA (reference sequence). The CDR3 sequence is 15 residues long. The CDR3 DNA sequence: TGCAGTGCTCGGGGGGAGGCTACCACCGGGGAGACCCAGTACTTC. Its translation is CSARGEATTGETQYF.

This clonotype was seen at least ten times. The chain uses TRBV5-5 and TRBJ1-2; D remains unclear. The CDR3 extends over 14 amino acids. The V gene's germline CDR1 is SGHKS and CDR2 YYEKEE (reference sequence). Deletions cut 1 base from V and 1 base from J, with 8 bases between. The CDR3 loop reads CASSLKVNNYGYTF. DNA for the CDR3: TGTGCCAGCAGCTTGAAGGTTAATAACTATGGCTACACCTTC.

This clonotype was seen ten or more times. The gene calls are TRBV19 and TRBJ2-6, with TRBD2 matching 10 bases. This CDR3 is 19 amino acids long. Germline CDR1 and CDR2: LNHDA and SQIVND (reference sequence). Losses at the gene ends were 1 base for V and 0 bases for J; bases not matched to a gene: 6. In DNA, the CDR3 is TGTGCCAGTAGTATAGTCGTCTCTAGCGGGGGCTCTGGGGCCAACGTCCTGACTTTC. It encodes CASSIVVSSGGSGANVLTF.

This sequence joins TRBV3-1 and TRBJ2-3; D may be TRBD2 (5 bases). This CDR3 contains 13 residues. The ends were cut back, 0 bases at V and 9 bases at J, with 10 bases in the middle. Germline CDR1 LGHDT, CDR2 YNNKEL (reference sequence). The CDR3 bases are TGTGCCAGCAGCCAAGAGGGGAGAGGGACGCAGTATTTT. It codes for CASSQEGRGTQYF.

V is TRBV7-2 and J is TRBJ1-2, with TRBD1 matching over 8 bases. CDR3 size: 16 residues. V trimming: 4 bases; J trimming: 7 bases; junction bases outside the gene matches: 14. Germline-derived CDR1 and CDR2 are SGHTA and FQGNSA. Here the CDR3 DNA reads TGTGCCAGCAGCTCTCGGTCCCTCGGGACAGGCGGTGGCTACACCTTC. Amino acid sequence: CASSSRSLGTGGGYTF.

The V gene is TRBV5-8, the J gene TRBJ1-2, with a possible D match to TRBD1 (6 bases). Per germline, CDR1 SGHTS and CDR2 YDEGEE. The ends were cut back, 4 bases at V and 6 bases at J, with 19 bases in the middle. The length of the CDR3 is 15 residues. The CDR3 DNA sequence: TGTGCCAGCAGCGACCGACAGGCGGAGATAAATGGCTACACCTTC. Its translation is CASSDRQAEINGYTF.

In regard to this clonotype: This may arise from a read error, as a much more abundant clone is one base away. The J gene is TRBJ2-7, the V gene TRBV12-5; 7 bases align to TRBD2. Germline V gene data show CDR1 as LGHNT and CDR2 as FRNRAP. The CDR3 is 13 amino acids. The V gene end was trimmed by 3 bases and the J gene end by 3 bases; junction bases not matched to a gene: 2. The CDR3: CASGFCGGYEQYF. CDR3 in DNA: TGTGCTAGTGGTTTTTGCGGGGGCTACGAGCAGTACTTC.

In this sample, this clonotype turned up many times. CDR3 in amino acids: CASSRDQLLGDTQYF. The CDR3 DNA reads as TGTGCCAGCAGCCGGGACCAGCTTTTGGGAGATACGCAGTATTTT. The V and J genes are TRBV2 and TRBJ2-3; D is possibly TRBD1 or TRBD2 (5 bases each). V was shortened by 6 bases and J by 5 bases, with 18 bases between the two germline ends. Germline V gene lookup returns CDR1 SNHLY and CDR2 FYNNEI. This CDR3 spans 15 amino acids.

This clonotype has ten or more counts. CDR3 sequence reads: CASSTGERQETQYF. Here the CDR3 DNA reads TGTGCCAGCTCAACGGGAGAGCGACAAGAGACCCAGTACTTC. This sequence joins TRBV18 and TRBJ2-5; D is possibly TRBD2 (6 bases). CDR3 length equals 14 residues. Trimming shortened V by 5 bases and J by 2 bases, and 12 bases separated the two germline ends. Germline loops: CDR1 KGHSH, CDR2 LQKENI.

The rearrangement links TRBV24-1 to TRBJ1-5, with 7 bases lining up with TRBD1. CDR3 length: 12 amino acids. J lost 6 bases, V lost 10 bases, and 5 bases had no gene match. Germline V lookup: CDR1 KGHDR, CDR2 SFDVKD. The CDR3 DNA reads as TGTGCCACGGAGACAGGGTTTCAGCCCCAGCATTTT. Translation gives CATETGFQPQHF.

Comments on this clonotype: A read error is possible here, since a much larger clone lies one base away. This chain links TRBV5-1 with TRBJ2-5; D is possibly TRBD1 or TRBD2 (7 bases each). CDR1 and CDR2 (germline): SGHRS, YFSETQ. The V and J ends lost 6 bases and 3 bases respectively, with 15 bases between them. This CDR3 has 14 amino acids. CDR3 sequence reads: CASNVQGGEETQYF. CDR3 DNA: TGCGCCAGCAACGTGCAGGGGGGGGAAGAGACCCAGTACTTC.